This T cell receptor beta chain was retrieved from a study of blood T cell repertoires in COVID-19 (dated by TCRdb to the early 2020s). Turning to the overall study: Collaborator samples came from the United States, Italy and Spain and covered acute and convalescent phases of COVID-19. The samples were drawn from the first 160 participants of the ongoing ImmuneRACE study and from 1,200 or so subjects provided by 6 global collaborators. The sample metadata nearly always contained a de-identified subject ID, COVID-19 status, age in years and sex. The material from the prospective study consisted of cDNA or gDNA derived from T cells, B-cell-depleted T cells, or PBMCs. A freely available public database, intended as a resource for researchers studying the immune response to SARS-CoV-2, is where the repertoires were released. The dataset comprised deeply sampled blood TCRbeta repertoires from subjects exposed to, actively infected with, or recovered from COVID-19. Where available, HLA class I and class II types were taken from metadata supplied by the sample provider and were not determined by assay-based typing. Results the study describes overall, beyond this receptor: The quantity of clinical and demographic metadata differed by source and by participant and was supplied without curation.

In the prospective study, participants were about 18 to 100 years old, resided in under 30 geographic areas of the United States, and were enrolled through a virtual design. Cohort assignment in the prospective study relied on participant-reported clinical history from a screening survey and a study questionnaire. Recovered participants in ImmuneRACE Cohort 3 were defined by two consecutive negative NP/OP PCR tests, clearance by a healthcare professional, or resolution of symptoms. In the prospective study, whole blood, serum and a nasopharyngeal or oropharyngeal swab were collected from each participant by mobile phlebotomists. Prospective study participants could optionally give additional blood draws and questionnaires over a roughly two-month period. Prospective study blood samples were shipped either frozen or at room temperature before DNA extraction. TCRbeta CDR3 regions were amplified from genomic DNA by means of the immunoSEQ Assay, a bias-controlled multiplex PCR. The source study handled its data this way. Within the assay, amplification of reference gene primers was used to estimate how many nucleated cells each sample contained. Sequence reads were collapsed and filtered to measure the absolute abundance of every unique TCRbeta CDR3 rearrangement. For each sample, productive Simpson clonality was calculated by taking the square root of Simpson's diversity index across productive rearrangements. TCRdb provides this immuneACCESS table in a form limited to in-frame rearrangements. Some clones are lacking; in checked studies, under half of them reflect an unresolved V gene, and why the rest are absent is not known. V, J and clone size are taken as reported in that table, and D and trimming were inferred from the DNA itself. This sample gives about 180,000 clones in total; around 88% of them show up just once. The ten biggest clones cover 8% to 10% of the sample.

Sequences MNHEY (CDR1) and SVGAGI (CDR2) are obtained from the germline V gene. From V the trimming removes 4 bases and from J it removes 15 bases, while the gene matches leave 2 bases of the junction unaccounted for. The CDR3 has 12 amino acids, counting the end cysteine and phenylalanine. Solely the CDR3 DNA is kept, with 36 bases framed from the first base. A note on this clone: The specificity of this receptor is unknown. No quality values exist for individual bases; no much larger clone is one base distant.

The V and J genes are TRBV6-5 and TRBJ2-1, and 14 junction bases match TRBD2. The TCR comes from a woman in her twenties or thirties who had recovered from COVID-19. Source material: PBMCs or T cells enriched from blood (not recorded which). The CDR3 region has the sequence CASSSTSGRAFF. The bases are TGTGCCAGCAGTTCGACTAGCGGGAGGGCGTTCTTC.